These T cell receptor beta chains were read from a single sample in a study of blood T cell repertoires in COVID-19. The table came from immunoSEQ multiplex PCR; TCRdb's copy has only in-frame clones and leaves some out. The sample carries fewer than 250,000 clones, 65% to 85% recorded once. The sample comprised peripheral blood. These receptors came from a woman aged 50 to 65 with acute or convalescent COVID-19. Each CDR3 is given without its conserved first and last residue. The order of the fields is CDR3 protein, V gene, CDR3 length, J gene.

ASSLLGAGGNYEQY TRBV5-8 14 TRBJ2-7
AYRAGGVYEQY TRBV2 11 TRBJ2-7
ASTLAGGQETQY TRBV7-9 12 TRBJ2-5
ASSHLGLAGQSSYEQY TRBV5-1 16 TRBJ2-7
ASARDTSYEQY TRBV7-8 11 TRBJ2-7
ASSTGLVNNEQY TRBV7-8 12 TRBJ2-7
ASSPASGASSYEQY TRBV5-1 14 TRBJ2-7
ASRQGKFGDTEAF TRBV6-5 13 TRBJ1-1
ASSRQADAEAF TRBV5-1 11 TRBJ1-1
ASSLGTFYEQY TRBV28 11 TRBJ2-7
ASSLRGSTDTQY TRBV5-8 12 TRBJ2-3
ASSSNPSAGNTEAF TRBV5-1 14 TRBJ1-1
ASSYWGGSRAVVAF TRBV6-5 14 TRBJ1-1
ASSLQQGYEQY TRBV6-6 11 TRBJ2-7
ARGLAGTSSYEQY TRBV2 13 TRBJ2-7
ASSEYPSGDPSSYEQY TRBV25-1 16 TRBJ2-7